The 3 T cell receptor beta chains listed next were all sequenced from one sample in a study of T cells in Graves' hyperthyroidism and ophthalmopathy. Researchers amplified the TCR beta CDR3 regions from RNA transcripts. HTBI primers were used for first-round RT-PCR of the TCR CDR3. TCRdb reprocessed the multiplex PCR reads via MiXCR and lists one record per CDR3 protein. The sample lists hundreds of thousands of distinct CDR3 sequences, around 13% occurring once. The specimen sequenced was blood. These receptors all come from a woman aged 18-35 years with Graves' hyperthyroidism.

This clonotype was observed a few times. The chain carries TRBV12-3 or TRBV12-4 and TRBJ1-5; no clear D gene. This CDR3 comprises 14 residues. Trimming pared 2 bases from V and 10 bases from J, leaving 15 bases between. CDR3 sequence reads: CASSLNRVVLPQHF. The CDR3, as DNA: TGTGCCAGCAGTTTAAATAGAGTCGTTCTCCCCCAGCATTTT.

In its sample, this clonotype was seen many times. The chain employs TRBV24-1 and TRBJ2-7; TRBD2 might be the D (6 bases). The germline V gene encodes CDR1 KGHDR and CDR2 SFDVKD. The CDR3 consists of 13 residues. Between the trimmed V and J ends, which lost 4 bases and 3 bases, there was a span of 9 bases. The CDR3, as DNA: TGTGCCACCAGTGAGGGGGGTGACTACGAGCAGTACTTC. Amino acid sequence: CATSEGGDYEQYF.

This clonotype was seen a handful of times. V is TRBV18 and J is TRBJ2-7; 7 bases align to TRBD1. Per the germline V gene, CDR1 is KGHSH and CDR2 is LQKENI. CDR3 length equals 16 residues. The junction had 6 bases not matched to a gene; V was cut back by 1 base and J by 0 bases. The CDR3 protein is CASSPQPGQTSYEQYF. The CDR3 DNA reads as TGTGCCAGCTCACCACAGCCGGGACAGACCTCCTACGAGCAGTACTTC. Complete variable domain (other parts from reference TRBV18 and TRBJ2-7): NAGVMQNPRHLVRRRGQEARLRCSPMKGHSHVYWYRQLPEEGLKFMVYLQKENIIDESGMPKERFSAEFPKEGPSILRIQQVVRGDSAAYFCASSPQPGQTSYEQYFGPGTRLTVT.